The 13 T cell receptor beta chains below come from one sample, sequenced in a study of blood T cell repertoires in COVID-19. Profiling relied on immunoSEQ multiplex PCR, and the TCRdb table lists in-frame clones only, not all of them. The sample yields 60,000 or so clones, about 80% seen once. Sequencing input: peripheral blood. These TCRs come from a man between 60 and 75 years old with acute or convalescent COVID-19.

This clone was seen only a few times. This chain links TRBV19 with TRBJ2-7; D gene unclear. Germline lookup yields CDR1 LNHDA and CDR2 SQIVND (reference sequence). V gave up 5 bases and J gave up 3 bases, with 14 bases separating them. This CDR3 is 14 amino acids long. CDR3 residues: CASSPVPDSYEQYF. CDR3 DNA sequence: TGTGCCAGTAGTCCCGTGCCCGATAGCTACGAGCAGTACTTC. Based on the CDR3 plus reference TRBV19 and TRBJ2-7, the full variable domain is DGGITQSPKYLFRKEGQNVTLSCEQNLNHDAMYWYRQDPGQGLRLIYYSQIVNDFQKGDIAEGYSVSREKKESFPLTVTSAQKNPTAFYLCASSPVPDSYEQYFGPGTRLTVT.

The chain combines TRBV6-1 with TRBJ1-1; D call uncertain. The CDR3 extends over 15 amino acids. Deletions cut 1 base from V and 1 base from J, with 10 bases between. The V gene's germline CDR1 is MNHNS and CDR2 SASEGT. The CDR3 DNA follows: TGTGCCAGCAGTGAAGATCAAACACGGAACACTGAAGCTTTCTTT. This sequence encodes CASSEDQTRNTEAFF.

This rearrangement joins TRBV7-8 to TRBJ1-2; D call uncertain. V was pared by 5 bases and J by 6 bases, with 13 bases between. Germline CDR1 is SGHVS and CDR2 is FQNEAQ. The CDR3 has 13 amino acids. DNA for the CDR3: TGTGCCAGCAGCCCCGGGAGCGCCCATGGCTACACCTTC. Amino acids: CASSPGSAHGYTF. Full variable domain (rest looked up from reference TRBV7-8 and TRBJ1-2): GAGVSQSPRYKVAKRGQDVALRCDPISGHVSLFWYQQALGQGPEFLTYFQNEAQLDKSGLPSDRFFAERPEGSVSTLKIQRTQQEDSAVYLCASSPGSAHGYTFGSGTRLTVV.

This clone was counted a few times. As DNA, the CDR3 is TGTGCCAGCAGCTCCCTCTGGGGCGGCGCCGGGGAGCTGTTTTTT. Translation gives CASSSLWGGAGELFF. The V gene is TRBV5-4, the J gene TRBJ2-2; the D gene is possibly TRBD1 (5 bases). CDR1 is SGHNT, CDR2 YYREEE, per germline (reference sequence). The CDR3 runs to 15 residues. Deletions cut 3 bases from V and 6 bases from J, with 15 bases between.

The chain is built from TRBV5-1 and TRBJ2-5; 10 nucleotides agree with TRBD2. CDR3 size: 15 residues. Germline V gene lookup returns CDR1 SGHRS and CDR2 YFSETQ. V shed 0 bases, J shed 10 bases, and the junction held 9 bases outside the gene matches. The CDR3 DNA reads as TGCGCCAGCAGCTTGGCGGCTAGCGGGGGCGGGGACCAGTACTTC. This encodes CASSLAASGGGDQYF.

This chain joins TRBV9 and TRBJ2-6; TRBD2 is a possible D gene (5 bases). V dropped 4 bases and J dropped 0 bases, with 14 bases sitting between them. The CDR3 covers 17 residues. Germline loops: CDR1 SGDLS, CDR2 YYNGEE. The CDR3 DNA reads TGTGCCAGCAGCTTGAGGGTTGAGGGCTCTGGGGCCAACGTCCTGACTTTC. The encoded protein is CASSLRVEGSGANVLTF.

This clone was observed a handful of times. V is TRBV5-1 and J is TRBJ2-7; D is undetermined. The CDR3 extends over 13 amino acids. V lost 3 bases and J lost 0, with 7 bases in between. The V gene's germline CDR1 is SGHRS and CDR2 YFSETQ. CDR3 region: CASSSLSSYEQYF. The CDR3 coding sequence is TGCGCCAGCAGCTCCCTTAGCTCCTACGAGCAGTACTTC.

This clone was counted once. CDR3 in DNA: TGCGCCAGCAGTGAGGTTAGCGGAGCCTACGAGCAGTACTTC. Protein: CASSEVSGAYEQYF. V gene TRBV10-1 combines with J gene TRBJ2-7; weak D call: TRBD2 (6 bases). The CDR3 is 14 residues long. Trimming took 2 bases from V and 2 from J, leaving 10 bases between them. CDR1 is WNHNN and CDR2 is SYGVQD in the germline V gene (reference sequence).

The J gene is TRBJ1-1, the V gene TRBV30; D not resolved. Germline V lookup: CDR1 GTSNPN, CDR2 SVGIG (reference sequence). Trimming took off 0 bases at V and 0 bases at J, with 11 bases between the two ends. The CDR3 totals 15 residues. In DNA, the CDR3 is TGTGCCTGGAGTGTAGGTCCGGGGTTGAACACTGAAGCTTTCTTT. Translation: CAWSVGPGLNTEAFF.

This sequence joins TRBV7-2 and TRBJ1-4, with 10 bases fitting TRBD1. CDR3 length equals 14 residues. V trimming: 5 bases; J trimming: 8 bases; junction bases outside the gene matches: 5. CDR1 and CDR2 from the germline V gene are SGHTA and FQGNSA. CDR3 protein: CASSPGTGEEKLFF. CDR3 DNA: TGTGCCAGCAGCCCCGGGACAGGGGAGGAAAAACTGTTTTTT. The full variable domain, in which reference TRBV7-2 and TRBJ1-4 provide the parts outside the CDR3, is GAGVSQSPSNKVTEKGKDVELRCDPISGHTALYWYRQSLGQGLEFLIYFQGNSAPDKSGLPSDRFSAERTGGSVSTLTIQRTQQEDSAVYLCASSPGTGEEKLFFGSGTQLSVL.

The chain employs TRBV2 and TRBJ2-7; perhaps TRBD1 as D (6 bases). CDR3 size: 12 residues. The V end lost 6 bases, the J end lost 5 bases, and 11 bases lay between the germline ends. Germline CDR1 SNHLY, CDR2 FYNNEI. CDR3 sequence (DNA): TGTGCCAGCAGACCGGACAGCCACGAGCAGTACTTC. Protein: CASRPDSHEQYF.

V and J are TRBV6-2 or TRBV6-3 and TRBJ2-7, with 9 bases matching TRBD1. Germline loops: CDR1 MNHEY, CDR2 SVGEGT. The CDR3 covers 14 residues. The V gene end was trimmed by 2 bases and the J gene end by 3 bases; junction bases not matched to a gene: 2. This CDR3 reads CASSYGDRDYEQYF. CDR3 bases: TGTGCCAGCAGTTACGGGGACAGGGACTACGAGCAGTACTTC.

This chain links TRBV13 with TRBJ2-7; D perhaps matches TRBD2 (6 bases). The V end lost 3 bases, the J end lost 2 bases, and 11 bases lay between the germline ends. The CDR3 sequence is 14 residues long. Germline loops: CDR1 PRHDT, CDR2 FYEKMQ (reference sequence). In DNA, the CDR3 is TGTGCCAGCAGCTTGGGAGGCCATCCCTACGAGCAGTACTTC. Translating it yields CASSLGGHPYEQYF. Supplemented by reference TRBV13 and TRBJ2-7, the full variable domain reads AAGVIQSPRHLIKEKRETATLKCYPIPRHDTVYWYQQGPGQDPQFLISFYEKMQSDKGSIPDRFSAQQFSDYHSELNMSSLELGDSALYFCASSLGGHPYEQYFGPGTRLTVT.